These 23 T cell receptor beta chains originate from one sample sequenced in a study of identical twins. TCRdb reprocessed the 5' RACE reads via MiXCR and lists one record per CDR3 protein. The table shows more than 650,000 distinct CDR3 sequences, with around 6% occurring only once. Material: naive T cells sorted from blood. The receptor set was obtained from a man aged 18 to 35 in good health.

This clonotype has a count of ten or more. CDR3 sequence: CASSPPGVGADTQYF. The CDR3 region has the DNA TGTGCCAGCAGTCCGCCAGGGGTCGGGGCAGATACGCAGTATTTT. This chain connects TRBV12-3 or TRBV12-4 to TRBJ2-3; perhaps TRBD1 as D (6 bases). Trimming took 5 bases from V and 4 from J, leaving 16 bases between them. The CDR3 extends over 15 amino acids.

This clonotype turned up a few times. The V and J genes are TRBV5-1 and TRBJ1-1; no reliable D call. Germline V lookup: CDR1 SGHRS, CDR2 YFSETQ. The CDR3 is 15 residues long. V was shortened by 0 bases and J by 8 bases, with 17 bases between the two germline ends. Here the CDR3 DNA reads TGCGCCAGCAGCTTGGCCACGGAACAGTCGGGGGAAGCTTTCTTT. Amino acids: CASSLATEQSGEAFF.

This clonotype has a handful of counts. V gene TRBV30 combines with J gene TRBJ2-5, with unresolved D. This CDR3 region has 14 residues. Trimming cost V 3 bases and J 1 base, with 12 bases left between them. Germline lookup yields CDR1 GTSNPN and CDR2 SVGIG (reference sequence). The CDR3 region is CAWSPLGSQETQYF. In DNA form, the CDR3 reads TGTGCCTGGAGCCCCCTCGGCTCCCAAGAGACCCAGTACTTC.

There are many counts of this clonotype. The chain carries TRBV3-1 and TRBJ2-1; TRBD2 matches 8 bases. Trimming removed 0 bases from V and 2 bases from J; junction bases left unmatched: 9. CDR3 length equals 18 residues. Germline CDR1 LGHDT, CDR2 YNNKEL (reference sequence). The CDR3 region is CASSQDVTSGLAYNEQFF. Here the CDR3 DNA reads TGTGCCAGCAGCCAAGACGTCACTAGCGGACTGGCCTACAATGAGCAGTTCTTC.

This chain uses TRBV4-3 with TRBJ2-2; TRBD2 matches at 12 bases. V was clipped by 1 base and J by 13 bases; unmatched bases: 4. This CDR3 comprises 14 residues. Per germline, CDR1 LGHNA and CDR2 YSLEER. The CDR3 nucleotides are TGCGCCAGCAGCCAAGTCCTAGCGGGAGGGACGCTGTTTTTT. Translated: CASSQVLAGGTLFF.

This clonotype came up many times. V gene TRBV4-3 combines with J gene TRBJ1-1, with a tentative D call TRBD1 (5 bases). Trimming pared 0 bases from V and 11 bases from J, leaving 13 bases between. Germline V lookup: CDR1 LGHNA, CDR2 YSLEER. CDR3 length: 13 residues. The CDR3 region has the DNA TGCGCCAGCAGCCAAGATTGGGCAGGGCCTGCTTTCTTT. This codes for CASSQDWAGPAFF.

This clonotype was seen ten or more times. V is TRBV9 and J is TRBJ2-3; no clear D. The CDR3 runs to 15 residues. Trimming pared 0 bases from V and 3 bases from J, leaving 11 bases between. Germline V CDR1 and CDR2: SGDLS, YYNGEE. The CDR3 DNA sequence: TGTGCCAGCAGCGTAGCTGGGGTCATAACAGATACGCAGTATTTT. The encoded protein is CASSVAGVITDTQYF.

The chain has TRBV5-1 and TRBJ1-1; perhaps TRBD1 as D (5 bases). The CDR3 totals 12 residues. V was cut by 4 bases and J by 7 bases, with 11 bases left in between. Germline loops: CDR1 SGHRS, CDR2 YFSETQ. The CDR3 DNA reads TGCGCCAGCAGCCCCGGACATCTTGAAGCTTTCTTT. Encoded protein: CASSPGHLEAFF. Looking up the rest from reference TRBV5-1 and TRBJ1-1 gives the full variable domain: KAGVTQTPRYLIKTRGQQVTLSCSPISGHRSVSWYQQTPGQGLQFLFEYFSETQRNKGNFPGRFSGRQFSNSRSEMNVSTLELGDSALYLCASSPGHLEAFFGQGTRLTVV.

The genes are TRBV5-1 and TRBJ2-7, with 7 bases lining up with TRBD2. Germline values: CDR1 SGHRS, CDR2 YFSETQ. The CDR3 totals 15 residues. V was clipped by 0 bases and J by 4 bases; unmatched bases: 7. DNA for the CDR3: TGCGCCAGCAGCTTGGATCCGGGAGGCCTGTACGAGCAGTACGTC. It is translated as CASSLDPGGLYEQYV.

In this sample, this clonotype turned up many times. The chain combines TRBV20-1 with TRBJ1-1, with 7 bases that match TRBD1. Losses at the gene ends were 4 bases for V and 5 bases for J; bases not matched to a gene: 10. The CDR3 spans 14 residues. Germline V lookup: CDR1 DFQATT, CDR2 SNEGSKA (reference sequence). The chain's CDR3 is CSATRQGPRTEAFF. In nucleotides, the CDR3 is TGCAGTGCTACTCGACAGGGCCCTAGGACTGAAGCTTTCTTT.

The rearrangement uses TRBV7-9 and TRBJ1-1, with D maybe TRBD1 (5 bases). The CDR3 extends over 15 amino acids. With 8 bases removed from V and 0 bases from J, the gap between germline ends came to 16 bases. CDR1 is SEHNR, CDR2 FQNEAQ, per germline (reference sequence). As DNA, the CDR3 is TGTGCCAGCTTGGCAGGGCGGTTCATGAACACTGAAGCTTTCTTT. Residues: CASLAGRFMNTEAFF.

In its sample, this clonotype was seen a few times. This chain joins TRBV4-2 and TRBJ2-5; tentatively, D is TRBD2 (5 bases). This CDR3 contains 18 residues. Trimming pared 0 bases from V and 5 bases from J, leaving 22 bases between. CDR1 LGHNA and CDR2 YNFKEQ come from the germline V gene. The CDR3 bases are TGTGCCAGCAGCCAAGAATCATCTTCCGCTTGGCCGGGGGAGACCCAGTACTTC. This gives the protein CASSQESSSAWPGETQYF.

This clonotype was seen many times. V gene TRBV12-3 or TRBV12-4 combines with J gene TRBJ2-1; the D is unclear. V shed 6 bases and J shed 6 bases, with 9 bases lying between them. The CDR3 covers 12 residues. The DNA of the CDR3 is TGTGCCAGCAGCTTCCTCATCAATGAGCAGTTCTTC. Protein: CASSFLINEQFF.

The sample holds a few counts of this clonotype. The chain has TRBV21-1 and TRBJ1-5. TRBV21-1 counts as a pseudogene. The CDR3 runs to 15 residues. As DNA, the CDR3 is TGTGCCAGCAGCAAAGTTAAAGGTGGCAATCAGCCCCAGCATTTT. The encoded protein is CASSKVKGGNQPQHF.

This clonotype was detected ten times or more. V is TRBV20-1 and J is TRBJ1-4; a possible D gene is TRBD1 (5 bases). This CDR3 comprises 14 residues. Germline V lookup: CDR1 DFQATT, CDR2 SNEGSKA (reference sequence). The V end was cut by 6 bases, the J end by 4 bases, with 15 bases between. Written as DNA, the CDR3 is TGCAGTGCCCGTAGTAGGGACCATAATGAAAAACTGTTTTTT. Translation gives CSARSRDHNEKLFF.

The table lists this clonotype with many counts. The chain carries TRBV28 and TRBJ2-7, with 8 bases lining up with TRBD1. Germline V gene data show CDR1 as MDHEN and CDR2 as SYDVKM. This CDR3 region has 13 residues. The V gene end was trimmed by 4 bases and the J gene end by 3 bases; junction bases not matched to a gene: 2. Here the CDR3 reads CASSSTGVYEQYV. The CDR3 nucleotides are TGTGCCAGCAGTTCGACAGGGGTCTACGAGCAGTACGTC.

CDR3 protein: CASSPPLAGHTDTQYF. Written as DNA, the CDR3 is TGTGCCAGCTCACCACCGCTAGCGGGTCACACAGATACGCAGTATTTT. The V and J genes are TRBV18 and TRBJ2-3; 8 bases are shared with TRBD2. Germline V gives CDR1 KGHSH, CDR2 LQKENI. This CDR3 has 16 residues. The ends lost 0 bases at V and 2 bases at J; junction bases unmatched: 4.

This clonotype was recorded at least ten times. The chain carries TRBV2 and TRBJ2-7; possibly TRBD2 for D (6 bases). This CDR3 contains 12 residues. Trimming took 5 bases from V and 3 from J, leaving 8 bases between them. The germline CDR1 and CDR2 sequences are SNHLY and FYNNEI. The chain's CDR3 is CASSRDFYEQYV. CDR3 bases: TGTGCCAGCAGTCGGGACTTCTACGAGCAGTACGTC.

This sequence joins TRBV12-3 or TRBV12-4 and TRBJ2-7; 8 nucleotides match TRBD2. The trim removed 2 bases at V and 3 bases at J, leaving 6 bases unmatched. This CDR3 has 15 amino acids. In nucleotides, the CDR3 is TGTGCCAGCAGTTTAACGGGGGGGCCTATCTACGAGCAGTACTTC. It specifies CASSLTGGPIYEQYF.

This clonotype was seen ten or more times. The genes are TRBV12-3 or TRBV12-4 and TRBJ2-1, with TRBD2 identical over 13 bases. The V segment lost 5 bases and the J segment 0 bases; nucleotides outside the gene matches: 4. The CDR3 contains 17 residues. DNA for the CDR3: TGTGCCAGCAGTCAGGGACTAGCGGGAAGCTCCTACAATGAGCAGTTCTTC. It translates to CASSQGLAGSSYNEQFF.

J is TRBJ2-5 and V is TRBV5-1; 10 positions match TRBD2. The J segment lost 3 bases and the V segment lost 3 bases, leaving 5 bases of the junction unmatched. The germline CDR1 and CDR2 sequences are SGHRS and YFSETQ. This CDR3 comprises 15 residues. The CDR3 nucleotides read TGCGCCAGCAGCTCATTAGCGGGAGGTGAAGAGACCCAGTACTTC. This encodes CASSSLAGGEETQYF.

This clonotype was counted only a few times. V usage is TRBV20-1 and J usage is TRBJ2-1, with 14 bases lining up with TRBD2. CDR1 is DFQATT and CDR2 is SNEGSKA in the germline V gene (reference sequence). There are 15 residues in the CDR3. The junction had 5 bases not matched to a gene; V was cut back by 6 bases and J by 4 bases. In DNA, the CDR3 is TGCAGTGCGCAGACTAGCGGGAGGGTTTACAATGAGCAGTTCTTC. This gives the protein CSAQTSGRVYNEQFF.

Many counts were recorded for this clonotype. This chain connects TRBV12-3 or TRBV12-4 to TRBJ2-7; D is uncertain. There are 13 residues in the CDR3. The V end lost 3 bases, the J end lost 2 bases, and 8 bases lay between the germline ends. The CDR3 nucleotides read TGTGCCAGCAGTTTCGCGATAGCCTACGAGCAGTACTTC. It translates to CASSFAIAYEQYF.